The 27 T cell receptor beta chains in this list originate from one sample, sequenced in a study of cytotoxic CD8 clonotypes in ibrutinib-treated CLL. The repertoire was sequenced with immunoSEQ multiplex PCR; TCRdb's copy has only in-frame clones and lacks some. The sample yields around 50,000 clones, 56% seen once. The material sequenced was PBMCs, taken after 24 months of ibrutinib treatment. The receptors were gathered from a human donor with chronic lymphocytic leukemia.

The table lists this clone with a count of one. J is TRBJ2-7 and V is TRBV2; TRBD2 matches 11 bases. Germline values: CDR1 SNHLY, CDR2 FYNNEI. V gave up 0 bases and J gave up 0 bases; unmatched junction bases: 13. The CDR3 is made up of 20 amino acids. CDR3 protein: CASSEAMGLTSGRPSYEQYF. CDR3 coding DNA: TGTGCCAGCAGTGAAGCGATGGGGCTTACTAGCGGGAGACCCTCCTACGAGCAGTACTTC.

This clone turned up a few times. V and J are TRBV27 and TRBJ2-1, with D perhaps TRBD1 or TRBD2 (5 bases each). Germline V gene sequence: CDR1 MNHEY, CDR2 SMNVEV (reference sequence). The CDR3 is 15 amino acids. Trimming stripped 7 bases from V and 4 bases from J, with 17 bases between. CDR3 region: CASNWISGGYNEQFF. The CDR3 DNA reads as TGTGCCAGCAATTGGATCTCTGGGGGTTACAATGAGCAGTTCTTC.

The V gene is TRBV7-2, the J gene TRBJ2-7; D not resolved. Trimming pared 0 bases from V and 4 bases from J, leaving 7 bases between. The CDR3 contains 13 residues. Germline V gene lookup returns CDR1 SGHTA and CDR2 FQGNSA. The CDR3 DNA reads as TGTGCCAGCAGCTTAGCAGCCAGATACGAGCAGTACTTC. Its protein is CASSLAARYEQYF.

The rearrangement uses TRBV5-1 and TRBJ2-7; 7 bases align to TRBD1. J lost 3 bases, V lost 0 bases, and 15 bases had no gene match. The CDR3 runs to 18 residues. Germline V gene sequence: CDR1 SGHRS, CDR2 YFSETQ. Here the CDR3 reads CASSLDRDSPGIGYEQYF. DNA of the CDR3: TGCGCCAGCAGCTTGGACAGGGACAGCCCTGGGATCGGCTACGAGCAGTACTTC.

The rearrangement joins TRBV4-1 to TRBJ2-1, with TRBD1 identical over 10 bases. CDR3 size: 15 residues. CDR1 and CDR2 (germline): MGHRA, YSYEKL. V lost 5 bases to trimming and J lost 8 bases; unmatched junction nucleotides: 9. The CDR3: CASSGQGVTRHEQFF. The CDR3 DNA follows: TGCGCCAGCAGCGGACAGGGGGTAACACGCCATGAGCAGTTCTTC.

The CDR3 here is CASSQRAGNNYGYTF. As DNA, the CDR3 is TGCGCCAGCAGCCAAAGGGCAGGGAACAACTATGGCTACACCTTC. V is TRBV4-1 and J is TRBJ1-2, with D tentatively TRBD1 (5 bases). V lost 2 bases, J lost 2 bases, and 12 bases lay in between. The CDR3 covers 15 residues. Germline assignment: CDR1 MGHRA and CDR2 YSYEKL.

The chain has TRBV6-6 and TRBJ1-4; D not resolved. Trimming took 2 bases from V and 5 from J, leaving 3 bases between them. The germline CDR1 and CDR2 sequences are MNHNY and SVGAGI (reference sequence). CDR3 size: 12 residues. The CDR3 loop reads CASSYLNEKLFF. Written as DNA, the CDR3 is TGTGCCAGCAGTTACCTGAATGAAAAACTGTTTTTT.

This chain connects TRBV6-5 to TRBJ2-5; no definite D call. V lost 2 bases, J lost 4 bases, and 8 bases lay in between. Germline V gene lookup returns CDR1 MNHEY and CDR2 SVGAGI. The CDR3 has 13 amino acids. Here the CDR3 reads CASSYVGLETQYF. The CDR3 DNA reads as TGTGCCAGCAGTTACGTTGGGTTAGAGACCCAGTACTTC.

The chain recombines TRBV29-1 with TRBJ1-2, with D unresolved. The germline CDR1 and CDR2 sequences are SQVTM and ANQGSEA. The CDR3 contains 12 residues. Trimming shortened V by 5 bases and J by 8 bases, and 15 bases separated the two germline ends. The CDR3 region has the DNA TGCAGCGTTTCCTACGAAATCCGCGGCTACACCTTC. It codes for CSVSYEIRGYTF.

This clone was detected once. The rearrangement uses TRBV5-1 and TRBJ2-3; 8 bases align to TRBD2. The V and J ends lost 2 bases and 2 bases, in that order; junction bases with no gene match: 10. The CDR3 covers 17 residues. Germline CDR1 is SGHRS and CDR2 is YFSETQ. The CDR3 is CASSFYLSGGVTDTQYF. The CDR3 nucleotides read TGCGCCAGCAGCTTCTATCTGAGCGGGGGCGTCACAGATACGCAGTATTTT. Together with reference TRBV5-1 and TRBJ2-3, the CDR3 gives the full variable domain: KAGVTQTPRYLIKTRGQQVTLSCSPISGHRSVSWYQQTPGQGLQFLFEYFSETQRNKGNFPGRFSGRQFSNSRSEMNVSTLELGDSALYLCASSFYLSGGVTDTQYFGPGTRLTVL.

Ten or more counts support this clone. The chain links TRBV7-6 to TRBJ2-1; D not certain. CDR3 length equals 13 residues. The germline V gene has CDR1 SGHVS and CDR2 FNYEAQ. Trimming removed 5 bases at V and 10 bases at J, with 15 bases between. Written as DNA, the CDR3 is TGTGCCAGCAGCCCGGTGACGTATTTAGAGCAGTTCTTC. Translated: CASSPVTYLEQFF.

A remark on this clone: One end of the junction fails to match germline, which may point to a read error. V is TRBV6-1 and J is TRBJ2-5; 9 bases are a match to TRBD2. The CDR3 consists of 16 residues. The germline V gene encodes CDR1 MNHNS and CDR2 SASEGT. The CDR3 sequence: CAISESLRGGQETQYF. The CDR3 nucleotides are TGTGCCATCAGTGAGTCGTTGCGGGGGGGCCAAGAGACCCAGTACTTC.

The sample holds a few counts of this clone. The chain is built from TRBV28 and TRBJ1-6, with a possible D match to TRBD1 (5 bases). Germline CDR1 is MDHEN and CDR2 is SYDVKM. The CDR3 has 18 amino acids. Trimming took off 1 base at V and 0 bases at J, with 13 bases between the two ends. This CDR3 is CASSLFRGPSSYNSPLHF. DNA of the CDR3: TGTGCCAGCAGTTTATTTAGGGGCCCAAGCTCCTATAATTCACCCCTCCACTTT.

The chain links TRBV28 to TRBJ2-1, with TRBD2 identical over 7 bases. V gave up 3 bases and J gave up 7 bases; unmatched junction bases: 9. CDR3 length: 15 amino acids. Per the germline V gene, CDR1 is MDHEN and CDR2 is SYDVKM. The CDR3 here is CASSLIGGSVNEQFF. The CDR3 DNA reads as TGTGCCAGCAGTTTGATTGGCGGGAGCGTTAATGAGCAGTTCTTC.

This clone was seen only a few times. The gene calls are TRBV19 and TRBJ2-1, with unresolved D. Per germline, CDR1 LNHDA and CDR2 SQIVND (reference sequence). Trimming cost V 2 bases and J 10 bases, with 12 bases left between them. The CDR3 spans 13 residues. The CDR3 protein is CASSINLAEEQFF. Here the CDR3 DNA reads TGTGCCAGTAGTATAAATCTTGCTGAAGAGCAGTTCTTC. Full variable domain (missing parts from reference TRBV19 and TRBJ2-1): DGGITQSPKYLFRKEGQNVTLSCEQNLNHDAMYWYRQDPGQGLRLIYYSQIVNDFQKGDIAEGYSVSREKKESFPLTVTSAQKNPTAFYLCASSINLAEEQFFGPGTRLTVL.

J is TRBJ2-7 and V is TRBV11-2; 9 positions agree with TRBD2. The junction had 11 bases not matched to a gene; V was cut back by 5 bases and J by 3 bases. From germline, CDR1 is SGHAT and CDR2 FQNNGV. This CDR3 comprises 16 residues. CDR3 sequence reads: CASSPPTSGVGYEQYF. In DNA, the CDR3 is TGTGCCAGCAGCCCGCCGACTAGCGGTGTAGGCTACGAGCAGTACTTC.

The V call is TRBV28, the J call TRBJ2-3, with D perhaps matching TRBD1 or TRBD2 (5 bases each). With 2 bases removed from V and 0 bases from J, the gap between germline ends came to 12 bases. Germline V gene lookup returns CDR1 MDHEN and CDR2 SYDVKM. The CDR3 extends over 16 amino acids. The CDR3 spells CASSLPGTFSTDTQYF. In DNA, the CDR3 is TGTGCCAGCAGTTTACCAGGGACGTTCAGCACAGATACGCAGTATTTT.

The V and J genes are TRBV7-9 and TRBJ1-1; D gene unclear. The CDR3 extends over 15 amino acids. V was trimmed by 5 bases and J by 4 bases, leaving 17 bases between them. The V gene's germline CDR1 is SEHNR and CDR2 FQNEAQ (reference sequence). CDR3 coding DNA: TGTGCCAGCAGCCCCCGGACTCTCGTAAGCACTGAAGCTTTCTTT. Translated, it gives CASSPRTLVSTEAFF. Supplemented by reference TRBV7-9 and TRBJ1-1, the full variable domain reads DTGVSQNPRHKITKRGQNVTFRCDPISEHNRLYWYRQTLGQGPEFLTYFQNEAQLEKSRLLSDRFSAERPKGSFSTLEIQRTEQGDSAMYLCASSPRTLVSTEAFFGQGTRLTVV.

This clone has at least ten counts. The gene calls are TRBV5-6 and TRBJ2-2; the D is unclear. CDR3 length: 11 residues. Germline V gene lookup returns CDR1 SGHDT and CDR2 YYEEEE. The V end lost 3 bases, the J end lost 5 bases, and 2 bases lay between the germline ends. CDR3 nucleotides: TGTGCCAGCAGCTCTACCGGGGAGCTGTTTTTT. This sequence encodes CASSSTGELFF.

The CDR3 spells CASSQLQSNTEAFF. CDR3 nucleotide sequence: TGCGCCAGCAGCCAACTACAGAGCAACACTGAAGCTTTCTTT. This chain connects TRBV5-1 to TRBJ1-1; D is unresolved. The CDR3 covers 14 residues. Germline values: CDR1 SGHRS, CDR2 YFSETQ. V lost 4 bases and J lost 2, with 12 bases in between.

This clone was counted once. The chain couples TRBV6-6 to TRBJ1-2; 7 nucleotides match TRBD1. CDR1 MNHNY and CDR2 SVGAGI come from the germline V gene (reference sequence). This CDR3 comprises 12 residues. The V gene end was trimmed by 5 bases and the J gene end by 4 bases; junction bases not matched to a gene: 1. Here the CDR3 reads CASSRDSYGYTF. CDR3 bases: TGTGCCAGCAGTCGGGACAGCTATGGCTACACCTTC.

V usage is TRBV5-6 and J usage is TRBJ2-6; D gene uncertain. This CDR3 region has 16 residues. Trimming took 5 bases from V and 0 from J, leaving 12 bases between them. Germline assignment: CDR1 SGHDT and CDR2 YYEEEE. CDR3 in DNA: TGTGCCAGCAGAGTAAAGGGCAACTCTGGGGCCAACGTCCTGACTTTC. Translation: CASRVKGNSGANVLTF.

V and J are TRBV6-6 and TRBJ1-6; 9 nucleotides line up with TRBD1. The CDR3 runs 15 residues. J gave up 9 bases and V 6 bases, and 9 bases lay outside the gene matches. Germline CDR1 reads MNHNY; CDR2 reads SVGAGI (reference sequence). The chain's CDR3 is CASRITGGGSSPLHF. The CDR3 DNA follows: TGTGCCAGCAGGATAACAGGGGGCGGGAGTTCACCCCTCCACTTT.

The CDR3 loop is CASSTGGNQPQHF. The CDR3 bases are TGTGCCAGCAGTACAGGGGGCAATCAGCCCCAGCATTTT. V is TRBV6-5 and J is TRBJ1-5, with TRBD1 matching 7 bases. Germline V gene data show CDR1 as MNHEY and CDR2 as SVGAGI. The V and J ends lost 5 bases and 2 bases, in that order; junction bases with no gene match: 0. The CDR3 is 13 residues long.

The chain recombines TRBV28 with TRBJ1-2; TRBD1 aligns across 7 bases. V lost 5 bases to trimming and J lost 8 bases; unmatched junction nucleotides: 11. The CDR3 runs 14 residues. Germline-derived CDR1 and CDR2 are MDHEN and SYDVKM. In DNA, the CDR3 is TGTGCCAGCAGTCCATCTATGACAGGGTTCGGCTACACCTTC. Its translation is CASSPSMTGFGYTF.

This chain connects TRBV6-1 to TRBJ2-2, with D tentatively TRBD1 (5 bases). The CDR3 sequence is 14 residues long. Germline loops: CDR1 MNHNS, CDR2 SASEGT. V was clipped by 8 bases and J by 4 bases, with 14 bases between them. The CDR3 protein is CASGASLSTGELFF. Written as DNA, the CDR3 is TGTGCCAGCGGGGCCAGCCTTTCCACCGGGGAGCTGTTTTTT.

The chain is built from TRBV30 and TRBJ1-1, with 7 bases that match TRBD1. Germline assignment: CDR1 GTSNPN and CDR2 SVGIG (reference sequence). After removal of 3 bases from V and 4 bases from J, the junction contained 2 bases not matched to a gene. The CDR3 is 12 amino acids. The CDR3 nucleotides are TGTGCCTGGAGAGACAGGGTCACTGAAGCTTTCTTT. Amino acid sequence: CAWRDRVTEAFF.